Listed below are T cell receptor beta chains from one sample, sequenced in a study of OX40 agonist ivuxolimab in advanced cancers. The protocol was immunoSEQ multiplex PCR, while the TCRdb copy is restricted to in-frame clones and leaves out a portion. This table holds 9,500 to 15,000 clones, about 81% found once. Sample: CD4+ or CD8+ T cells sorted from blood, taken in a trial of the OX40 agonist ivuxolimab. The origin of the receptors is an adult with an advanced solid tumor such as melanoma, head and neck, liver or kidney cancer. The CDR3 runs from the conserved cysteine through the conserved F or W.

v_call cdr3_aa
TRBV27 CASSVLAGSYEQYF
TRBV6-1 CASSDLAGELFF
TRBV27 CASSFGRGTEAFF
TRBV14 CASSQGAGVNTEAFF
TRBV4-1 CASSQGSSVTYEQYF
TRBV9 CASSGRDRAHYNSPLHF
TRBV7-9 CASSQDYHEQYF
TRBV7-8 CASMASSGTLYEQYF
TRBV4-3 CASSQDPGASTGELFF
TRBV4-1 CASSQVGTGGDEQYF
TRBV30 CARDRAPGEQFF
TRBV7-9 CASRPGTGAGANVLTF
TRBV27 CASSLGPGYEQYF
TRBV2 CASSEAVAEHSTDTQYF
TRBV2 CASLGPRKTQYF
TRBV6-4 CASSETSGSETQYF
TRBV5-4 CASSLRGRDTQYF
TRBV11-2 CASSPGSPGGYTF
TRBV11-3 CASSSGTGEETQYF
TRBV4-3 CASSPKVGSLNEQFF
TRBV4-1 CASSQEGGIRNEQYF
TRBV5-4 CASSSPRDRVLGANVLTF
TRBV7-9 CASSLREGRMNTEAFF
TRBV7-9 CASSLSPPWTWGEQPQHF
TRBV7-9 CASRYGSRDTDTQYF
TRBV19 CASGASVAYEQYF
TRBV27 CASSLYPTGELFF
TRBV28 CASSFDRTEYYEQYF
TRBV2 CARRARGQNTEAFF
TRBV27 CASRRGGPPYEQYF
TRBV28 CASSSGKNTGELFF
TRBV6-9 CASSLEGELFF
TRBV7-9 CASSHPFTGARKEQYF